This TCR beta chain was sequenced in a study of T cell repertoires in cytomegalovirus infection. Turning to the study itself: From public TCR beta signatures came an indication of both CMV infection and matching HLA type. Broader study findings: CMV carriers with the relevant HLA were identified by cumulative public TCR beta family frequency. HLA-C-restricted, CMV-specific TCR beta clonotypes were dominant ex vivo.

This CDR3 is 15 amino acids long. V was cut by 3 bases and J by 0 bases, with 9 bases left in between. To note about this clonotype: Antigen unknown.

Using its own MiXCR run on the reads, TCRdb lists one record per CDR3 protein. The profile covers 150,000 to 200,000 distinct CDR3 sequences, with 15% to 20% appearing a single time and over 15% taken by the ten largest. J is TRBJ2-1 and V is TRBV12-3 or TRBV12-4; D unclear. The specimen was CD8+ T cells from PBMCs. The sequence was obtained from a human donor in good health (CMV status not recorded). Some clones in this sample may be carry-over from other donors' samples. In DNA, the CDR3 is TGTGCCAGCAGTTTTTGGCGATCCTCCTACAATGAGCAGTTCTTC. It specifies CASSFWRSSYNEQFF.